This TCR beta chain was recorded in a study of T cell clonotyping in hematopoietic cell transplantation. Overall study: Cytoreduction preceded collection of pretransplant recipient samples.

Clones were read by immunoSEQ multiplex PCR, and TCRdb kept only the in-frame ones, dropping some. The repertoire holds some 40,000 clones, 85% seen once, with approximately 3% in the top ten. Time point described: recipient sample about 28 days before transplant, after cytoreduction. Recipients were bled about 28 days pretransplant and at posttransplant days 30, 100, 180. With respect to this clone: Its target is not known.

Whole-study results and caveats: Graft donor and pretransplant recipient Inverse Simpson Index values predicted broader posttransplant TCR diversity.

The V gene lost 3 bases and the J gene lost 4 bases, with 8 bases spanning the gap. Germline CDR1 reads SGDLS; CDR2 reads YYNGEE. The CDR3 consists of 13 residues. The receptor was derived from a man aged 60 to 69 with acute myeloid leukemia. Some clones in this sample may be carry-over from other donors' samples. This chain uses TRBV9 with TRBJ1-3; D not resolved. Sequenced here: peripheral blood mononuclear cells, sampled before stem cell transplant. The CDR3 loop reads CASSAYSGNTIYF. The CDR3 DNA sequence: TGTGCCAGCAGCGCGTATTCGGGAAACACCATATATTTT.